Below, one T cell receptor beta chain is given with its context. Under the authors' procedure: Amplifying reference gene primers gave estimates of nucleated cell counts. Clones were sequenced by immunoSEQ multiplex PCR, and TCRdb holds only the in-frame ones, with some missing. The DNA was the basis for D and trimming; V, J and clone size are from that table. The sample has some 130,000 clones; around 82% are singletons. These data originate in a study of blood T cell repertoires in COVID-19. In the study overall: Samples representing acute and convalescent COVID-19 were sourced from the United States, Italy and Spain. The cDNA or gDNA used as material had been derived from T cells, B-cell-depleted T cells, or PBMCs.

The clonotype originates from a man aged 55 to 69 with acute or convalescent COVID-19. The sequenced sample was peripheral blood.

The CDR3: CASSRSGLDTSYEQYF. As DNA, the CDR3 is TGTGCCAGCAGTCGATCCGGGCTGGACACCTCCTACGAGCAGTACTTC. V usage is TRBV27 and J usage is TRBJ2-7, with D possibly TRBD1 on 5 matching bases. The V gene's germline CDR1 is MNHEY and CDR2 SMNVEV (reference sequence). This CDR3 is built from 16 residues. The V gene lost 5 bases and the J gene lost 0 bases, with 17 bases spanning the gap.